A selection of T cell receptor beta chains follows, all from one sample in a study of T-cell reconstitution after alpha-beta-depleted transplantation in children. TCRdb independently ran MiXCR on the PCR reads; one entry per CDR3 protein. The top ten hold just under 45% of the sample, which has over 200,000 distinct CDR3 sequences, approximately 17% seen once. The sample in question was PBMCs, mostly from graft donor cells, obtained 360 days after TCRalphabeta/CD19-depleted stem cell transplant. Receptor source: a male patient aged 2 to 10 who had a stem cell transplant for acute lymphoblastic leukemia, so the T cells may come from the graft donor. CDR3s include the opening cysteine and the closing phenylalanine or tryptophan. The order of the fields is J gene, D gene, V gene, clone size, CDR3 DNA, CDR3 protein. D genes are given only for firm matches. A clone size is listed for some rows: how often the clone was seen (once, few, many), or a class if it is expanded.

TRBJ2-7	TRBD2	TRBV15	few	TGTGCCACCAGCAGCTTTCCGGGGGGCTACGAGCAGTACTTC	CATSSFPGGYEQYF
TRBJ2-1	TRBD2	TRBV29-1	once	TGCAGCGTTGAAGATCTCGCGGGAGGGAATAATGAGCAGTTCTTC	CSVEDLAGGNNEQFF
TRBJ2-7	TRBD1	TRBV7-8	few	TGTGCCAGCACCCGGGACAGGGGAGAGTGGGAGTACTTC	CASTRDRGEWEYF
TRBJ1-2	-	TRBV29-1	few	TGCAGCGTTGTAGTCCAGGACCATGGCTACACCTTC	CSVVVQDHGYTF
TRBJ2-1	TRBD2	TRBV11-2	-	TGTGCCAGCAGCTCTGGACTAGTCTCCTACAATGAGCAGTTCTTC	CASSSGLVSYNEQFF
TRBJ1-1	-	TRBV7-6	few	TGTGCCAGCAGCTTAGGCTTAGAGAACACTGAAGCTTTCTTT	CASSLGLENTEAFF
TRBJ2-3	-	TRBV20-1	-	TGCAGTGCCCTTGTTGATACTCAGTATTTT	CSALVDTQYF
TRBJ2-1	-	TRBV9	few	TGTGCCAGCAGCGTAGTTGGTAGCTCCTACAATGAGCAGTTCTTC	CASSVVGSSYNEQFF
TRBJ1-5	TRBD1	TRBV10-3	many	TGTGCCATCAGTCCTTCCGGGACAGGTAATCAGCCCCAGCATTTT	CAISPSGTGNQPQHF
TRBJ1-5	-	TRBV6-2/TRBV6-3	-	TGTGCCAGCGGGGACACCTCGGTCCAGCCCCAGCATTTT	CASGDTSVQPQHF
TRBJ2-5	-	TRBV20-1	-	TGCAGTGCCTCCGGGGAGGAAGAGACCCAGTACTTC	CSASGEEETQYF
TRBJ2-5	TRBD2	TRBV12-3/TRBV12-4	-	TGTGCCAGCAGTTTTTTTATGCTAGCGGGAACTAGGGCCCAAGAGACCCAGTACTTC	CASSFFMLAGTRAQETQYF
TRBJ2-3	TRBD1	TRBV4-3	-	TGCGCCAGCAGCCAAGGAGGACAGGGCGAAGAGGCCGATACGCAGTATTTT	CASSQGGQGEEADTQYF
TRBJ1-2	-	TRBV12-3/TRBV12-4	few	TGTGCCAGCAGTTTAACACAGGTCCGTGACGGCTACACCTTC	CASSLTQVRDGYTF
TRBJ1-1	-	TRBV29-1	few	TGCAGCGTTGAAAGGACGATGAACACTGAAGCTTTCTTT	CSVERTMNTEAFF
TRBJ2-3	-	TRBV15	-	TGTGCCACCAGCAGAGGCCCCACAGATACGCAGTATTTT	CATSRGPTDTQYF
TRBJ2-1	-	TRBV12-3/TRBV12-4	few	TGTGCCAGCAGTTTAGGAGGGAGAGACTACAATGAGCAGTTCTTC	CASSLGGRDYNEQFF
TRBJ1-2	-	TRBV12-5	-	TGTGCTAGTGGTTTGTGGCAGGGCAGGAGGGGCTACACCTTC	CASGLWQGRRGYTF
TRBJ2-2	TRBD1	TRBV7-9	-	TGTGCCAGCAGACCAAAACCGGGACAGGGAGGCACCGGGGAGCTGTTTTTT	CASRPKPGQGGTGELFF
TRBJ2-5	TRBD2	TRBV9	few	TGTGCCAGCAGCCTCGCAAGCGGGGGGGCGGAGACCCAGTACTTC	CASSLASGGAETQYF
TRBJ1-1	-	TRBV7-9	-	TGTGCCAGCAGCTTGGCCCAGGGTGAGGCTTTCTTT	CASSLAQGEAFF
TRBJ2-7	-	TRBV28	few	TGTGCCAGCACCAAACCAACGGACAGACCCTACGAGCAGTACTTC	CASTKPTDRPYEQYF
TRBJ2-7	-	TRBV5-1	-	TGCGCCAGCAGCGATTCAGGGTCCTACGAGCAGTACTTC	CASSDSGSYEQYF
TRBJ1-1	TRBD1	TRBV20-1	few	TGCAGTGACGAGACAGGGGGGAAGAACACTGAAGCTTTCTTT	CSDETGGKNTEAFF
TRBJ1-2	-	TRBV3-1	-	TGTGCCAGCAGCGCGACCACAGCGGTATATGGCTACACCTTC	CASSATTAVYGYTF
TRBJ2-1	-	TRBV28	once	TGTGCCAGCAATCGAGTGTGGCCAGCGTCCTACAATGAGCAGTTCTTC	CASNRVWPASYNEQFF
TRBJ2-7	-	TRBV20-1	-	TGCAGTGCTATCCGACGGTCTCCCCCCTACGAGCAGTACTTC	CSAIRRSPPYEQYF
TRBJ1-4	-	TRBV12-3/TRBV12-4	few	TGTGCCAGCAGTTTCGGGCCAGAGGGGACCGTTAATGAAAAACTGTTTTTT	CASSFGPEGTVNEKLFF
TRBJ2-7	-	TRBV30	-	TGTGCCTGGAGTGTAGGGGCCTTCTACGAGCAGTACTTC	CAWSVGAFYEQYF
TRBJ1-5	TRBD1	TRBV20-1	-	TGCAGTGCTAGATGGACAGGGGGTAGGAGCAATCAGCCCCAGCATTTT	CSARWTGGRSNQPQHF
TRBJ1-4	-	TRBV7-9	-	TGTGCCAGCAGCTTAGGCGGCCCTAAGATTTTT	CASSLGGPKIF
TRBJ1-4	-	TRBV20-1	-	TGCAGTGCTATAGGCTTTAATGAAAAACTGTTTTTT	CSAIGFNEKLFF
TRBJ1-5	-	TRBV18	-	TGTGCCAGCTCACCAGGAAGACAGGAATATAGCAATCAGCCCCAGCATTTT	CASSPGRQEYSNQPQHF
TRBJ2-1	-	TRBV20-1	-	TGCAGTGCGCGATACAATGAGCAGTTCTTC	CSARYNEQFF
TRBJ2-1	-	TRBV4-3	-	TGCGCCAGCAGCCAGGCGGGAACCGACAATGAGCAGTTCTTC	CASSQAGTDNEQFF
TRBJ2-1	-	TRBV20-1	many	TGCAGTGCTATTGCGAGCCTTATATACAATGAGCAGTTCTTC	CSAIASLIYNEQFF
TRBJ2-1	-	TRBV7-2	few	TGTGCCAGCAGCCGGATGTACAATGAGCAGTTCTTC	CASSRMYNEQFF
TRBJ2-5	-	TRBV5-1	-	TGCGCCAGCACCTCGACAGGCGGTGAGACCCAGTACTTC	CASTSTGGETQYF
TRBJ2-1	TRBD1	TRBV4-1	few	TGCGCCAGCAGCCTACAAGACGGAAGTGGGACAGGGCTGTTCTTC	CASSLQDGSGTGLFF
TRBJ1-2	TRBD1	TRBV7-2	-	TGTGCCAGCAGCTTGGGGACAGGGCTCGGGGGCTACACCTTC	CASSLGTGLGGYTF
TRBJ1-4	TRBD1	TRBV28	-	TGTGCCAGCAGTTTCCGGACAGGGGTCGAAAAACTGTTTTTT	CASSFRTGVEKLFF
TRBJ1-2	-	TRBV27	-	TGTGCCAGCAGTTTAAATGGACGGACTAACTATGGCTACACCTTC	CASSLNGRTNYGYTF
TRBJ2-1	TRBD1	TRBV20-1	many	TGCAGTGCTCATCGAGACAGGGGGTTCGACAATGAGCAGTTCTTC	CSAHRDRGFDNEQFF
TRBJ1-1	-	TRBV29-1	-	TGCAGCGTTACAAGGAGGACCCGGCCTGAAGCTTTCTTT	CSVTRRTRPEAFF
TRBJ2-3	-	TRBV7-8	few	TGTGCCAGCAGCACACCGGGACTCCGGAGGGGCACAGATACGCAGTATTTT	CASSTPGLRRGTDTQYF
TRBJ2-1	-	TRBV27	-	TGTGCCAGCAGTTTAGGCCCCACACGGACCCGCTACAATGAGCAGTTCTTC	CASSLGPTRTRYNEQFF
TRBJ1-1	-	TRBV19	few	TGTGCCAGTAGTATAGTAGGCAAGAACACTGAAGCTTTCTTT	CASSIVGKNTEAFF
TRBJ2-2	-	TRBV20-1	few	TGCAGTGCCATTTCCGGGTTTCGCACCGGGGAGCTGTTTTTT	CSAISGFRTGELFF
TRBJ2-7	-	TRBV12-3/TRBV12-4	few	TGTGCCAGCTCACGGACATCGGTCTACGAGCAGTACTTC	CASSRTSVYEQYF
TRBJ2-7	-	TRBV7-9	-	TGTGCCAGCAGCATTCGACATCCGACGGAGCGAGACTACGAGCAGTACTTC	CASSIRHPTERDYEQYF
TRBJ2-1	TRBD2	TRBV27	many	TGTGCCAGCAGGGGGACTACCCCAACCGATTATGAGCAGTTCTTC	CASRGTTPTDYEQFF
TRBJ2-1	-	TRBV6-5	-	TGTGCCAGCAGTTACTCCCGATCCCCTTACAATGAGCAGTTCTTC	CASSYSRSPYNEQFF
TRBJ2-3	-	TRBV7-2	few	TGTGCCAGCAGCTTACGGGCAGGTGCTTCAGATACGCAGTATTTT	CASSLRAGASDTQYF